One sample yielded the 28 T cell receptor beta chains listed below, sequenced in a study of OX40 agonist ivuxolimab in advanced cancers. Clones were sequenced by immunoSEQ multiplex PCR, and TCRdb holds only the in-frame ones, with some missing. The table lists around 36,000 clones, approximately 80% of them singletons. Source: CD4+ or CD8+ T cells sorted from blood, taken in a trial of the OX40 agonist ivuxolimab. The receptor source for this set is an adult with an advanced solid tumor such as melanoma, head and neck, liver or kidney cancer.

This clone was seen only once. The chain is built from TRBV9 and TRBJ2-5; D ambiguous. The CDR3 consists of 15 residues. Trimming stripped 4 bases from V and 0 bases from J, with 13 bases between. Looked up from germline, CDR1 is SGDLS and CDR2 is YYNGEE. CDR3 bases: TGTGCCAGCAGCCCCCGGCCCCACAACCAAGAGACCCAGTACTTC. It encodes CASSPRPHNQETQYF.

This clone is classed as large. V gene TRBV28 combines with J gene TRBJ1-3; no definite D call. V shed 3 bases and J shed 3 bases, with 9 bases lying between them. Germline V gene sequence: CDR1 MDHEN, CDR2 SYDVKM. The CDR3 spans 14 residues. The CDR3 sequence: CASSFRGGGNTIYF. CDR3 DNA: TGTGCCAGCAGTTTCCGGGGAGGTGGAAACACCATATATTTT.

The chain links TRBV4-1 to TRBJ2-1; D is unclear. The CDR3 runs 17 residues. Germline CDR1 and CDR2: MGHRA and YSYEKL. V lost 1 base and J lost 0, with 13 bases in between. CDR3 in amino acids: CASSQGRLGSSYNEQFF. The CDR3 DNA sequence: TGCGCCAGCAGCCAAGGACGGCTCGGTAGCTCCTACAATGAGCAGTTCTTC.

This chain joins TRBV5-1 and TRBJ1-6; 8 bases agree with TRBD1. V was pared by 0 bases and J by 6 bases, with 2 bases of the junction left unmatched. The CDR3 runs 15 residues. The germline gives CDR1 SGHRS, CDR2 YFSETQ. CDR3 region: CASSLGGQGNSPLHF. The DNA of the CDR3 is TGCGCCAGCAGCTTGGGCGGACAGGGTAATTCACCCCTCCACTTT.

The gene calls are TRBV7-9 and TRBJ2-7, with TRBD2 matching 10 bases. Germline CDR1 SEHNR, CDR2 FQNEAQ (reference sequence). Germline trimming cut 6 bases from V and 4 bases from J; bases unmatched to any gene: 6. The CDR3 length is 14 residues. In nucleotides, the CDR3 is TGTGCCAGCAGTTCTCTAGCGGGGGCATACGAGCAGTACTTC. Translation: CASSSLAGAYEQYF.

V gene TRBV28 combines with J gene TRBJ1-1; D is undetermined. Trimming left V 2 bases short and J 8 bases short, with 9 bases between. Per germline, CDR1 MDHEN and CDR2 SYDVKM. The CDR3 has 12 amino acids. Written as DNA, the CDR3 is TGTGCCAGCAGTTTAAAGTTTCTGGAAGCTTTCTTT. Protein: CASSLKFLEAFF.

The J gene is TRBJ2-2, the V gene TRBV11-1; D possibly corresponds to TRBD2 (5 bases). CDR1 and CDR2 from the germline V gene are SGHAT and FQDESV (reference sequence). The CDR3 totals 17 residues. Trimming took off 1 base at V and 1 base at J, with 13 bases between the two ends. CDR3 amino acids: CASSLGLAAVNTGELFF. The DNA of the CDR3 is TGTGCCAGCAGCTTAGGCCTTGCAGCGGTGAACACCGGGGAGCTGTTTTTT.

This chain links TRBV10-1 with TRBJ1-2; D remains unclear. CDR1 and CDR2 from the germline V gene are WNHNN and SYGVQD (reference sequence). Trimming stripped 6 bases from V and 8 bases from J, with 13 bases between. The CDR3 runs 12 residues. CDR3 DNA: TGCGCCAGCAGGGCCTGGGATGGCGGCTACACCTTC. This encodes CASRAWDGGYTF.

The chain has TRBV6-1 and TRBJ1-1; D possibly corresponds to TRBD1 (5 bases). This CDR3 is 12 amino acids long. Trimming took off 6 bases at V and 10 bases at J, with 15 bases between the two ends. Germline V lookup: CDR1 MNHNS, CDR2 SASEGT. Here the CDR3 DNA reads TGTGCCAGCAGGGCCGGGACCATTCGAGCTTTCTTT. As protein: CASRAGTIRAFF.

Here the CDR3 reads CASSAGGLAGAYEQYF. CDR3 DNA: TGTGCCAGCAGCGCGGGGGGACTAGCGGGAGCCTACGAGCAGTACTTC. The chain combines TRBV11-2 with TRBJ2-7; 14 nucleotides agree with TRBD2. Losses at the gene ends were 5 bases for V and 2 bases for J; bases not matched to a gene: 5. This CDR3 has 16 residues. Germline V gene lookup returns CDR1 SGHAT and CDR2 FQNNGV. The entire variable domain, with the rest obtained from reference TRBV11-2 and TRBJ2-7, is as follows: EAGVAQSPRYKIIEKRQSVAFWCNPISGHATLYWYQQILGQGPKLLIQFQNNGVVDDSQLPKDRFSAERLKGVDSTLKIQPAKLEDSAVYLCASSAGGLAGAYEQYFGPGTRLTVT.

This chain uses TRBV14 with TRBJ2-1; possibly TRBD2 for D (6 bases). V lost 4 bases to trimming and J lost 9 bases, with 13 bases between them. CDR1 and CDR2 from the germline V gene are SGHDN and FVKESK. This CDR3 comprises 13 residues. Here the CDR3 reads CASSRGERGEQFF. CDR3 sequence (DNA): TGTGCCAGCAGCCGGGGGGAGAGAGGTGAGCAGTTCTTC.

The gene calls are TRBV4-2 and TRBJ1-6; no clear D. Germline V lookup: CDR1 LGHNA, CDR2 YNFKEQ. V was shortened by 0 bases and J by 9 bases, with 6 bases between the two germline ends. The CDR3 contains 13 residues. The CDR3 loop reads CASSQEDSSPLHF. The CDR3 bases are TGTGCCAGCAGCCAAGAAGATTCTTCACCCCTCCACTTT.

In its sample, this clone is medium-sized (0.01 to 0.1%). V and J are TRBV7-9 and TRBJ2-1, with TRBD1 identical over 8 bases. The CDR3 has 12 residues. The ends lost 8 bases at V and 10 bases at J; junction bases unmatched: 7. CDR1 and CDR2 from the germline V gene are SEHNR and FQNEAQ (reference sequence). CDR3 protein: CASGAGGVEQFF. The CDR3, as DNA: TGTGCCAGCGGGGCAGGGGGCGTGGAGCAGTTCTTC.

This sequence joins TRBV5-5 and TRBJ2-1; the match to TRBD1 covers 9 bases. The germline CDR1 and CDR2 sequences are SGHKS and YYEKEE (reference sequence). The V segment lost 0 bases and the J segment 8 bases; nucleotides outside the gene matches: 12. The CDR3 is 17 amino acids. The CDR3 DNA reads TGTGCCAGCAGCTTGGCCTCCGGGACAGGGTATTGGGATGAGCAGTTCTTC. Translation gives CASSLASGTGYWDEQFF.

V is TRBV28 and J is TRBJ2-2, with D hard to call. This CDR3 has 13 residues. The germline gives CDR1 MDHEN, CDR2 SYDVKM. V gave up 6 bases and J gave up 0 bases, with 5 bases separating them. The CDR3 region has the DNA TGTGCCAGCAGACGGTCGAACACCGGGGAGCTGTTTTTT. It specifies CASRRSNTGELFF.

This clone was seen a handful of times. The V gene is TRBV18, the J gene TRBJ2-7, with a possible D match to TRBD2 (6 bases). The CDR3 sequence is 13 residues long. V dropped 3 bases and J dropped 5 bases, with 11 bases sitting between them. Germline CDR1 and CDR2: KGHSH and LQKENI. The DNA of the CDR3 is TGTGCCAGCTCACCGACGGGAGTAAACGAGCAGTACTTC. Encoded protein: CASSPTGVNEQYF.

The V call is TRBV5-6, the J call TRBJ1-1, with 8 bases that match TRBD1. Germline CDR1 reads SGHDT; CDR2 reads YYEEEE. The CDR3 sequence is 13 residues long. J gave up 9 bases and V 3 bases, and 7 bases lay outside the gene matches. CDR3 loop: CASSWARQGKAFF. As DNA, the CDR3 is TGTGCCAGCAGCTGGGCCAGACAGGGGAAAGCTTTCTTT.

The gene calls are TRBV5-4 and TRBJ1-2, with D unresolved. Trimming took off 1 base at V and 7 bases at J, with 14 bases between the two ends. The germline V gene has CDR1 SGHNT and CDR2 YYREEE (reference sequence). The length of the CDR3 is 14 residues. As DNA, the CDR3 is TGTGCCAGCAGCTTGAAGGAGGGAATTGCTGGCTACACCTTC. Encoded protein: CASSLKEGIAGYTF.

This chain links TRBV28 with TRBJ2-5; D possibly matches TRBD1 or TRBD2 (5 bases each). Trimming took off 5 bases at V and 5 bases at J, with 15 bases between the two ends. The CDR3 is 14 amino acids. Germline CDR1 and CDR2: MDHEN and SYDVKM. This chain's CDR3 is CASSASTGWETQYF. In nucleotides, the CDR3 is TGTGCCAGCAGTGCTAGCACAGGTTGGGAGACCCAGTACTTC. The full variable domain, completed using reference TRBV28 and TRBJ2-5, is DVKVTQSSRYLVKRTGEKVFLECVQDMDHENMFWYRQDPGLGLRLIYFSYDVKMKEKGDIPEGYSVSREKKERFSLILESASTNQTSMYLCASSASTGWETQYFGPGTRLLVL.

This clone was detected only a few times. The gene calls are TRBV19 and TRBJ2-7; D might be TRBD2 (6 bases). The CDR3 covers 12 residues. The V end was cut by 11 bases, the J end by 5 bases, with 16 bases between. CDR1 and CDR2 from the germline V gene are LNHDA and SQIVND (reference sequence). In DNA, the CDR3 is TGTGCCGTTCGAGGGAGGTTGAACGAGCAGTACTTC. Its protein is CAVRGRLNEQYF. Full variable domain (outside the CDR3, taken from reference TRBV19 and TRBJ2-7): DGGITQSPKYLFRKEGQNVTLSCEQNLNHDAMYWYRQDPGQGLRLIYYSQIVNDFQKGDIAEGYSVSREKKESFPLTVTSAQKNPTAFYLCAVRGRLNEQYFGPGTRLTVT.

The chain carries TRBV6-5 and TRBJ2-7, with TRBD1 matching over 8 bases. CDR1 and CDR2 (germline): MNHEY, SVGAGI. V lost 3 bases, J lost 7 bases, and 8 bases stayed unmatched. This CDR3 spans 14 amino acids. Here the CDR3 DNA reads TGTGCCAGCAGTTATGGACAGGGTAAGACGGAGCAGTACTTC. This sequence encodes CASSYGQGKTEQYF.

CDR3 sequence (DNA): TGTGCCTGGAGTTTCCCGGGACAACTGAACACTGAAGCTTTCTTT. Encoded protein: CAWSFPGQLNTEAFF. V is TRBV30 and J is TRBJ1-1; the D gene is possibly TRBD1 (6 bases). Germline V lookup: CDR1 GTSNPN, CDR2 SVGIG (reference sequence). V lost 2 bases to trimming and J lost 0 bases, with 13 bases between them. The CDR3 runs 15 residues.

In its sample, this clone was seen once. The CDR3 DNA reads as TGTGCCAGCAGCTTACAGGGGGCTTTGGGCGGGGAGCTGTTTTTT. It specifies CASSLQGALGGELFF. The chain links TRBV7-3 to TRBJ2-2; 8 bases are shared with TRBD1. This CDR3 is built from 15 residues. The V and J ends lost 2 bases and 7 bases, in that order; junction bases with no gene match: 6. Germline V gives CDR1 SGHTA, CDR2 FQGTGA. Looking up the rest from reference TRBV7-3 and TRBJ2-2 gives the full variable domain: GAGVSQTPSNKVTEKGKYVELRCDPISGHTALYWYRQSLGQGPEFLIYFQGTGAADDSGLPNDRFFAVRPEGSVSTLKIQRTERGDSAVYLCASSLQGALGGELFFGEGSRLTVL.

The V call is TRBV6-5, the J call TRBJ1-2; D unresolved. Trimming removed 5 bases at V and 4 bases at J, with 5 bases between. From germline, CDR1 is MNHEY and CDR2 SVGAGI. The CDR3 covers 11 residues. CDR3: CASSDRYGYTF. The DNA of the CDR3 is TGTGCCAGCAGTGACCGCTATGGCTACACCTTC.

This chain joins TRBV6-6 and TRBJ1-2; D uncertain. V lost 0 bases and J lost 7, with 9 bases in between. The CDR3 has 13 amino acids. The V gene's germline CDR1 is MNHNY and CDR2 SVGAGI (reference sequence). The CDR3 nucleotides are TGTGCCAGCAGTTACTCGCCGGGGAGTGGCTACACCTTC. It specifies CASSYSPGSGYTF.

V usage is TRBV28 and J usage is TRBJ1-2; TRBD1 might be the D (6 bases). Between the trimmed V and J ends, which lost 6 bases and 8 bases, there was a span of 13 bases. Germline V gene sequence: CDR1 MDHEN, CDR2 SYDVKM. The CDR3 is made up of 12 amino acids. The CDR3 nucleotides read TGTGCCAGCAGCCTTCTCCAGGGGGGCTACACCTTC. Amino acids: CASSLLQGGYTF.

This chain's CDR3 is CASRASGTDTQYF. CDR3 coding DNA: TGTGCCAGCAGGGCTAGCGGCACAGATACGCAGTATTTT. The V gene is TRBV6-5, the J gene TRBJ2-3; weak D call: TRBD2 (6 bases). Trimming cost V 6 bases and J 1 base, with 8 bases left between them. In germline, CDR1 is MNHEY, CDR2 SVGAGI. This CDR3 contains 13 residues.

The J gene is TRBJ2-7, the V gene TRBV6-5; D is ambiguous. The CDR3 contains 11 residues. CDR1 and CDR2 (germline): MNHEY, SVGAGI. Trimming shortened V by 5 bases and J by 2 bases, and 4 bases separated the two germline ends. The chain's CDR3 is CASSEPYEQYF. CDR3 sequence (DNA): TGTGCCAGCAGTGAACCCTACGAGCAGTACTTC.